The entry that follows covers one T cell receptor beta chain sequence. Its target is not known. Alongside a J-beta primer mix, a sample-barcoded 5' primer served in a second PCR lasting about 7 to 11 cycles. Each sample yielded at least 2.5 million CDR3-containing paired-end reads. TCRdb itself ran the 5' RACE reads through MiXCR, one entry per CDR3 protein. This table holds over a million distinct CDR3 sequences, about 45% found once. This sample was taken from a study of blood T cells in healthy people across ages. Study findings and constraints: What prevented conclusive comparison of naive and antigen-experienced cells was that PBMCs were unsorted.

This clonotype was obtained from a woman aged 18-29 years in good health. Source material: blood.

For the CDR3, the DNA is TGTGCCAGCAGCCGAAGACTAGCGGGAGCCTATGAGCAGTTCTTC. Translating it yields CASSRRLAGAYEQFF. This sequence joins TRBV14 and TRBJ2-1; 12 bases map to TRBD2. Germline CDR1 is SGHDN and CDR2 is FVKESK. This CDR3 spans 15 amino acids. V was clipped by 4 bases and J by 8 bases; unmatched bases: 6.